This T cell receptor beta chain was observed in a study of T-cell memory formation after mild COVID-19. The CDR3 loop spans 14 amino acids. CDR1 is SGHRS and CDR2 is YFSETQ in the germline V gene. V trimming: 4 bases; J trimming: 10 bases; junction bases outside the gene matches: 7. TCRdb analysed the 5' RACE reads with MiXCR anew, one entry per CDR3 protein. Of hundreds of thousands of distinct CDR3 sequences listed, roughly 15% are singletons. The sequence came from a man aged 18 to 35 who had mild COVID-19 (a few samples of this study predate the infection). Cell type and time point are not known. The chain couples TRBV5-1 to TRBJ1-6, with 8 bases matching TRBD1. The sequencing sample was made of PBMCs or a T cell subset sorted from them (not recorded which). CDR3 sequence (DNA): TGCGCCAGCAGCAACCGGACAGGGAGATCACCCCTCCACTTT. It encodes CASSNRTGRSPLHF.